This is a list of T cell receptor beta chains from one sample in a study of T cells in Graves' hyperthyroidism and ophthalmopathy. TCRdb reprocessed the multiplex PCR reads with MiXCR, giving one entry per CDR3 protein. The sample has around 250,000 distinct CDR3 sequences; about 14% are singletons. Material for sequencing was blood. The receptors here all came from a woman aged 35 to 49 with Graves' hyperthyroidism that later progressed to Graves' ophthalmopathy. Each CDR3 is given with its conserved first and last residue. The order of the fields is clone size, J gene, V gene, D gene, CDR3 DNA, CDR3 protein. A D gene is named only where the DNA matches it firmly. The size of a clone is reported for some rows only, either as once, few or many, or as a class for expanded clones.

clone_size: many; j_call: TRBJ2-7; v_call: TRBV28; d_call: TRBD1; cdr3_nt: TGTGCCAGCAGATCTCCTTCTCCGGGACAGGGGGCCTACGAGCAGTACTTC; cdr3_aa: CASRSPSPGQGAYEQYF
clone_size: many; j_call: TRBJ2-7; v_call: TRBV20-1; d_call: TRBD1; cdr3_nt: TGCAGTGCCCAGGGGGTCTCGCACCAATTCTACGAGCAGTACTTC; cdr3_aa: CSAQGVSHQFYEQYF
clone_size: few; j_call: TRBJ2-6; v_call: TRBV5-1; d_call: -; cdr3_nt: TGCGCCAGCAGCTTGGAAGGGGCCAACGTCCTGACTTTC; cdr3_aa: CASSLEGANVLTF
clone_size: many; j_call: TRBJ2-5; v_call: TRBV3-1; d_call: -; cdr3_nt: TGTGCCAGCAGCCAAGATTTATTGGGGGAGACCCAGTACTTC; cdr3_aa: CASSQDLLGETQYF
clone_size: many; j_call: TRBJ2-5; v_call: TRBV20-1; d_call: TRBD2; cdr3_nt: TGCAGTGCTAGACTAGCGGGACGTCCCAAAGAGACCCAGTACTTC; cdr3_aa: CSARLAGRPKETQYF
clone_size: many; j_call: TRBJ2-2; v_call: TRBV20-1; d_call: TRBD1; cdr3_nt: TGCAGTGCTAGGGGGGCGAGGGGGCGGACCGGGGAGCTGTTTTTT; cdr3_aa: CSARGARGRTGELFF
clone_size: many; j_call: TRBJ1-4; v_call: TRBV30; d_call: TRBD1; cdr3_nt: TGTGCCTGGAATAATTACAGGGGGCAAGGTGAAAAACTGTTTTTT; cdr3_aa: CAWNNYRGQGEKLFF
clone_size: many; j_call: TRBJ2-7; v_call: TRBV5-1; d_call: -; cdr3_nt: TGCGCCAGCAGCTTTCACGGAAACGAGCAGTACTTC; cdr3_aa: CASSFHGNEQYF
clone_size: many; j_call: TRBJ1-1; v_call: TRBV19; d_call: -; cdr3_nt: TGTGCCAGTAGTATAGTGGGGCGGCCCAGGAAAAACACTGAAGCTTTCTTT; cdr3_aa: CASSIVGRPRKNTEAFF
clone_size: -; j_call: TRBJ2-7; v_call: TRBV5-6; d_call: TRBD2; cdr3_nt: TGTGCCAGCAGCTTTGCGGGGGGAGGACGGTACGAGCAGTACTTC; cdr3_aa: CASSFAGGGRYEQYF
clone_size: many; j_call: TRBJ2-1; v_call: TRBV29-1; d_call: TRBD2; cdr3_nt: TGCAGCGCATGGGGACTAGCGGGAGAGGGGGAGCAGTTCTTC; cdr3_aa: CSAWGLAGEGEQFF
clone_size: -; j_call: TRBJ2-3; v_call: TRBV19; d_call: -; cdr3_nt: TGTGCCAGTACCATTTCCGGGACATCCGTAGATACGCAGTATTTT; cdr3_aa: CASTISGTSVDTQYF
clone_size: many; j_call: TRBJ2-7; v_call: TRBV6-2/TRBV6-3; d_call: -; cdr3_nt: TGTGCCAGCAGTTTCGATCCTAGTGCGTACGAGCAGTACTTC; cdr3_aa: CASSFDPSAYEQYF
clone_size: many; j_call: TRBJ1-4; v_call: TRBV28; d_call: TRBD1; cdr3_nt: TGTGCCAGCAGAACCCCAGGGGGTCGATTTGAAAAACTGTTTTTT; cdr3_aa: CASRTPGGRFEKLFF
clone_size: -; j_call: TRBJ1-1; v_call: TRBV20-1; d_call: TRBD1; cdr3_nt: TGCAGTGCTAGGAAACTGGACAGGGTGCACACTGAAGCTTACTTT; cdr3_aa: CSARKLDRVHTEAYF
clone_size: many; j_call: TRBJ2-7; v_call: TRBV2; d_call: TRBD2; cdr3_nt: TGTGCCAGCAGTGATCCGACTAGCGGGAGGAACGAGCAGTACTTC; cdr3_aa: CASSDPTSGRNEQYF
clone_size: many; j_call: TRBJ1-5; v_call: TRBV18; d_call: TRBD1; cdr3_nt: TGTGCCAGCTCCCAGACAGGGGGCATTCAGCCCCAGCATTTT; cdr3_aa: CASSQTGGIQPQHF
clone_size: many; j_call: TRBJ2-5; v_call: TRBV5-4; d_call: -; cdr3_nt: TGTGCCAGCAGCTTGCAGGGTAAAGAGACCCAGTACTTC; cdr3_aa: CASSLQGKETQYF
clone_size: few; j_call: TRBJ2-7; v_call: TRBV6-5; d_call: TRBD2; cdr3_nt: TGTGCCAGCAGTTACATGACTAGCGGGAGGCGATCCTACGAGCAGTACTTC; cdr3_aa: CASSYMTSGRRSYEQYF
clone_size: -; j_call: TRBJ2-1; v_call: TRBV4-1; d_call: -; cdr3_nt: TGCGCCAGCAGCCATCCAAATAGTCAGCAGTTCTTC; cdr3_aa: CASSHPNSQQFF
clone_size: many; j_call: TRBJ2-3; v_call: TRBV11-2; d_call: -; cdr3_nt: TGTGCCAGCAGCCCCTACATAAGGAATAGGGGGACAGATACGCAGTATTTT; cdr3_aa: CASSPYIRNRGTDTQYF
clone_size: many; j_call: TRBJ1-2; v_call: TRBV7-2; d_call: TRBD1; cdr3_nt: TGTGCCAGCAGCTACGGAACAGGGGGCGGCTACACCTTC; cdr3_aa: CASSYGTGGGYTF
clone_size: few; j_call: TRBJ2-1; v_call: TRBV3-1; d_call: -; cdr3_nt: TGTGCCAGCAGCCCCGGGGTTCGGGACCCCCACAATGAGCAGTTCTTC; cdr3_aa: CASSPGVRDPHNEQFF
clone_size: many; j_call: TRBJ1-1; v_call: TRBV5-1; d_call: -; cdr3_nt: TGCGCCAGCAGCTTGGAGCAGTTGACGAACACTGAAGCTTTCTTT; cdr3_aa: CASSLEQLTNTEAFF
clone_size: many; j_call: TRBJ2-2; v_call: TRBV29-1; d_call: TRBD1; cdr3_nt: TGCAGCGTAGACAGGGCCCACACCGGGGAGCTGTTTTTT; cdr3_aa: CSVDRAHTGELFF
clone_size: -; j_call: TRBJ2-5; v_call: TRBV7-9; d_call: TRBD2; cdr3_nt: TGTGCCAGCACCGCCGGGAGCGGGAGCTTAGAGACCCAGTACTTC; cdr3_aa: CASTAGSGSLETQYF
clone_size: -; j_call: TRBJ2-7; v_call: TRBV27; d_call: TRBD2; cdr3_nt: TGTGCCAGCAAAGCATCCGGGACTAGCGGGAGTAGGTCCTACGAGCAGTACTTC; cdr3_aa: CASKASGTSGSRSYEQYF
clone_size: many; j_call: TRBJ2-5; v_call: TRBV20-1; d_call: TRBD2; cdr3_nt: TGCAGTGCTAGAGATCCGGGCGGGAGTGGCGAGACCCAGTACTTC; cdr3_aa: CSARDPGGSGETQYF
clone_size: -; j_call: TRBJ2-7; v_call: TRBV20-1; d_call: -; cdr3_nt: TGCAGTGCTAGAGGGTTAGAGTTCCCCGACGAGCAGTACTTC; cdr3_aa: CSARGLEFPDEQYF
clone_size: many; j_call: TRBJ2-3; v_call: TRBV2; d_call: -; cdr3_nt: TGTGCCAGCAGTGCGGGAGTGATAGATACGCAGTATTTT; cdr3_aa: CASSAGVIDTQYF
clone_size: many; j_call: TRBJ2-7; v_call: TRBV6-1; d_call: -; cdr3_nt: TGTGCCAGCAGTGATGAGGAGGCCGACGAGCAGTACTTC; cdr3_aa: CASSDEEADEQYF
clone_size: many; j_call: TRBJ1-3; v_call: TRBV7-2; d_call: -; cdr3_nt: TGTGCCAGCAGCTCTTTCCTTGGCCACTCTGGAAACACCATATATTTT; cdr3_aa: CASSSFLGHSGNTIYF
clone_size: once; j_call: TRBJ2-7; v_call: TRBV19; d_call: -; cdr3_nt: TGTGCCAGTAGTATGGCGGTCGGAGACTACGAGCAGTACTTC; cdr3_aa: CASSMAVGDYEQYF
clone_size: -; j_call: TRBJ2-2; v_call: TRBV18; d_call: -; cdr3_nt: TGTGCCAGCTCACCACTGACCCAGGGGAACACCGGGGAGCTGTTTTTT; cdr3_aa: CASSPLTQGNTGELFF
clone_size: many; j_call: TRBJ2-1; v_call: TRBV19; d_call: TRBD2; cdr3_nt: TGTGCCAGTAGTATATTGACTAGCGGTGAGCAGTTCTTC; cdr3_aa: CASSILTSGEQFF
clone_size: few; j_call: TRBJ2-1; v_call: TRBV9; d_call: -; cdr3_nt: TGTGCCAGCAGCGCAGTTTCAGCAAATGAGCAGTTCTTC; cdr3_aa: CASSAVSANEQFF
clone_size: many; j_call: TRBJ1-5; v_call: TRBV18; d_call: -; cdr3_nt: TGTGCCAGCTCACCCCAGCCTGATCAGCCCCAGCATTTT; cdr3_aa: CASSPQPDQPQHF
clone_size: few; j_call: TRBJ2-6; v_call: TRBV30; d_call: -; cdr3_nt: TGTGCCTGGAGTGTAGGTACCTCTGGGGCCAACGTCCTGACTTTC; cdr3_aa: CAWSVGTSGANVLTF
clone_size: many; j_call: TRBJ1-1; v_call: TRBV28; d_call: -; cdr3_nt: TGTGCCAGCAGTTTATTTAAGACAGTCACTGAAGCTTTCTTT; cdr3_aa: CASSLFKTVTEAFF
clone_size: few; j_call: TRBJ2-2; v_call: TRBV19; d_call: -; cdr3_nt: TGTGCCAGTGCCCCGGTAGGGGAGGTGAACACCGGGGAGCTGTTTTTT; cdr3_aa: CASAPVGEVNTGELFF
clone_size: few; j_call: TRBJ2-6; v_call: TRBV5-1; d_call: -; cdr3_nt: TGCGCCAGCAGCTCACACGGGACGGAAGACTCTGGGGCCAACGTCCTGACTTTC; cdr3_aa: CASSSHGTEDSGANVLTF
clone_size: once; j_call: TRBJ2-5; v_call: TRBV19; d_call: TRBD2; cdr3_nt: TGTGCCAGTAGCCACCGGGACTATCAAGAGACCCAGTACTTC; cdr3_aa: CASSHRDYQETQYF
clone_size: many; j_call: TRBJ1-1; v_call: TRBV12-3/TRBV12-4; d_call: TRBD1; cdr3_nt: TGTGCCAGCAGTGGGGACAGAGCTTCTGAAGCTTTCTTT; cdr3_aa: CASSGDRASEAFF
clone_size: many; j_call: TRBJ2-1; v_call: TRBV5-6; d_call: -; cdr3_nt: TGTGCCAGCAGCCAGGGACTCCCACGGGCCTACAATGAGCAGTTCTTC; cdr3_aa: CASSQGLPRAYNEQFF
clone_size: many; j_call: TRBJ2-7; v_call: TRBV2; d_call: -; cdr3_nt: TGTGCCAGCAGGTTGTACGAGCAGTACTTC; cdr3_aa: CASRLYEQYF
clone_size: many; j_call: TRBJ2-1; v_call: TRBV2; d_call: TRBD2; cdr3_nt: TGTGCCAGCACCGATCTCAGCCTCCGGACTAGTTGTCATGAGCAGTTCTTC; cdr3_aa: CASTDLSLRTSCHEQFF
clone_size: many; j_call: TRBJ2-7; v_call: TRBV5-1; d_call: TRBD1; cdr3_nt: TGCGCCAGCAGTTACCCCCCCCGTACCGGGACAGCCTACGAGCAGTACTTC; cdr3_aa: CASSYPPRTGTAYEQYF
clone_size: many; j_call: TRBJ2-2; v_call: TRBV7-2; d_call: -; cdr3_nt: TGTGCCAGCAGCTTCGGAGGAGGGAGCACCGGGGAGCTGTTTTTT; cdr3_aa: CASSFGGGSTGELFF
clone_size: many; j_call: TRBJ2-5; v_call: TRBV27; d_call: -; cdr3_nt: TGTGCCAGCGGTTCCTTACAATGGTTAGCGAGCCAAGAGACCCAGTACTTC; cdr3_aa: CASGSLQWLASQETQYF